The rows below give T cell receptor beta chains drawn from one sample of a study of blood T cells in healthy people across ages. TCRdb independently ran MiXCR on the 5' RACE reads; one entry per CDR3 protein. Here the sample spans about 700,000 distinct CDR3 sequences, about 32% being singletons. The material sequenced was blood. These receptors originate from a woman of 80 years or more in good health. Each CDR3 is given with its conserved first and last residue. A D gene is named only where the DNA matches it firmly. Size is omitted from some rows. Given values are once, few, many or a class for expanded clones.

d_gene	abundance	j_gene	v_gene	CDR3nt	CDR3aa
-	-	TRBJ1-6	TRBV7-6	TGTGCCAGCAGCCTCCGGGACGGGAGTGGGCACCCCCACTTT	CASSLRDGSGHPHF
TRBD1	many	TRBJ2-7	TRBV6-1	TGTGCCAGCAGTGCTTCGGGACAGGGATCCGAGCAGTACTTC	CASSASGQGSEQYF
-	many	TRBJ2-7	TRBV6-5	TGTGCCAGCAGCAACAGGGCCGAGCAGTACTTC	CASSNRAEQYF
TRBD2	-	TRBJ2-1	TRBV29-1	TGCAGCGTAAGAGTCCCGGGACTAGTGGTTCCGTTCTTC	CSVRVPGLVVPFF
-	many	TRBJ1-2	TRBV11-2	TGTGCCAGCAGCTTAGTCGGCAGGGGCGATAACTATGGCTACACCTTC	CASSLVGRGDNYGYTF
TRBD1	many	TRBJ2-7	TRBV5-1	TGCGCCAGCAGCTTGGTAGGGACAGGGGGCGAGGAGCAGTACTTC	CASSLVGTGGEEQYF
TRBD2	many	TRBJ2-2	TRBV10-3	TGTGCCACCCTAGCGGGGGGCGACACCGGGGAGCTGTTTTTT	CATLAGGDTGELFF
-	many	TRBJ1-1	TRBV7-2	TGTGCCAGCAGCTTCCCAGGGAGGCGAACTGAAGCTTTCTTT	CASSFPGRRTEAFF
TRBD2	many	TRBJ2-7	TRBV20-1	TGCAGTGCTGATAGCGGGGGGACCACCTACGAGCAGTACTTC	CSADSGGTTYEQYF
-	many	TRBJ2-2	TRBV5-1	TGCGCCAGCAATCAAGGGGCGAACACCGGGGAGCTGTTTTTT	CASNQGANTGELFF